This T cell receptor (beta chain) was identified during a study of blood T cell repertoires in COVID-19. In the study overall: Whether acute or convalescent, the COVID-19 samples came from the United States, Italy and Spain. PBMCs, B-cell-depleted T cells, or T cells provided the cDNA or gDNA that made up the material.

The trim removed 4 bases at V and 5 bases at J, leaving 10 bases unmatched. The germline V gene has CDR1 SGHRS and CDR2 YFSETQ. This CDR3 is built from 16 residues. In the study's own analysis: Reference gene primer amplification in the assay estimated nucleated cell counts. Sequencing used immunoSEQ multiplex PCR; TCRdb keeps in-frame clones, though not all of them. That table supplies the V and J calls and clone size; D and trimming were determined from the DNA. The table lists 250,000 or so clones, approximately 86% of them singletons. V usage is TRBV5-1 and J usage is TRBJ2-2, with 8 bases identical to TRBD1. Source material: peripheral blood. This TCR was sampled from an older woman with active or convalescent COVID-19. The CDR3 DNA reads TGCGCCAGCAGCGCCCAACAGGGGGATGAGACCGGGGAGCTGTTTTTT. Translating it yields CASSAQQGDETGELFF.